Presented here are 27 T cell receptor beta chains from one specimen sequenced in a study of regulatory T cells in long-lasting Graves disease. Time point denoted: newly diagnosed GD, antithyroid drugs for less than 3 months. With RNA extracted from PBMCs as input, the TCR library was made. With iRepertoire HTBI primers and Arm-PCR of CDR3 regions, TCR beta libraries were built. A single record per CDR3 protein comes from TCRdb applying MiXCR to the multiplex PCR reads. The sample yields some 500,000 distinct CDR3 sequences, 16% seen once. Another study also made use of these data, one on T cells in Graves' hyperthyroidism and ophthalmopathy.

The sample was peripheral blood mononuclear cells (PBMCs), taken at new diagnosis, from a patient treated with antithyroid drugs. Receptors were obtained from a woman aged 35-65 years with Graves disease.

Regarding this clonotype: A much larger clonotype is one base distant, so this may be a read error. The CDR3 DNA sequence: TGCAGTGCTGAGGACAGTCAAGAGACCCAGTACTTC. It encodes CSAEDSQETQYF. The rearrangement links TRBV20-1 to TRBJ2-5; a possible D gene is TRBD1 (6 bases). V was cut by 5 bases and J by 2 bases, with 9 bases left in between. Germline CDR1 reads DFQATT; CDR2 reads SNEGSKA (reference sequence). This CDR3 spans 12 amino acids.

This rearrangement joins TRBV10-3 to TRBJ2-5; TRBD1 matches at 7 bases. J was trimmed by 1 base and V by 6 bases; bases with no gene match: 5. The CDR3 contains 14 residues. Germline values: CDR1 ENHRY, CDR2 SYGVKD. CDR3 sequence reads: CAISRQGPQETQYF. In DNA form, the CDR3 reads TGTGCCATCAGCCGACAGGGACCCCAAGAGACCCAGTACTTC.

The chain employs TRBV4-2 and TRBJ2-7; 12 positions match TRBD2. The germline CDR1 and CDR2 sequences are LGHNA and YNFKEQ. The J segment lost 3 bases and the V segment lost 0 bases, leaving 3 bases of the junction unmatched. The CDR3 sequence is 16 residues long. DNA for the CDR3: TGTGCCAGCAGCCAAGATAGGACTAGCGGGGACTACGAGCAGTACTTC. This sequence encodes CASSQDRTSGDYEQYF.

This clonotype was recorded many times. The chain employs TRBV7-8 and TRBJ1-5, with TRBD1 matching over 8 bases. Germline V lookup: CDR1 SGHVS, CDR2 FQNEAQ. The V segment lost 5 bases and the J segment 6 bases; nucleotides outside the gene matches: 6. This CDR3 is 14 amino acids long. CDR3 in DNA: TGTGCCAGCAGCCCCAGGACAGGGACTCAGCCCCAGCATTTT. Translation gives CASSPRTGTQPQHF.

Many counts were recorded for this clonotype. The rearrangement joins TRBV2 to TRBJ2-1, with 8 bases that match TRBD2. This CDR3 is built from 16 residues. The V gene's germline CDR1 is SNHLY and CDR2 FYNNEI. The J segment lost 0 bases and the V segment lost 1 base, leaving 2 bases of the junction unmatched. The CDR3 bases are TGTGCCAGCAGTGAAGGCGGGGGGAGCTCCTACAATGAGCAGTTCTTC. This codes for CASSEGGGSSYNEQFF. Full variable domain (missing parts from reference TRBV2 and TRBJ2-1): EPEVTQTPSHQVTQMGQEVILRCVPISNHLYFYWYRQILGQKVEFLVSFYNNEISEKSEIFDDQFSVERPDGSNFTLKIRSTKLEDSAMYFCASSEGGGSSYNEQFFGPGTRLTVL.

This clonotype was counted ten times or more. The genes are TRBV28 and TRBJ1-1, with TRBD1 matching 9 bases. V dropped 6 bases and J dropped 6; count of bases not matched to a gene: 8. This CDR3 is 14 amino acids long. In germline, CDR1 is MDHEN, CDR2 SYDVKM. The CDR3 is CASRTGQGWAEAFF. The CDR3 nucleotides read TGTGCCAGCAGGACGGGACAGGGATGGGCTGAAGCTTTCTTT.

The chain joins TRBV10-1 to TRBJ2-2, with D tentatively TRBD1 or TRBD2 (5 bases each). The length of the CDR3 is 16 residues. Germline V gives CDR1 WNHNN, CDR2 SYGVQD (reference sequence). V gave up 6 bases and J gave up 9 bases, with 23 bases separating them. The CDR3 sequence: CASSPGTPGPSRELFF. CDR3 nucleotides: TGCGCCAGCAGCCCCGGGACCCCGGGGCCCAGCCGGGAGCTGTTTTTT.

This clonotype has a handful of counts. This sequence joins TRBV19 and TRBJ2-2; D is possibly TRBD2 (5 bases). The CDR3 spans 20 residues. Trimming stripped 3 bases from V and 0 bases from J, with 23 bases between. From germline, CDR1 is LNHDA and CDR2 SQIVND (reference sequence). Here the CDR3 DNA reads TGTGCCAGTAGTATGGGTGGGTGGACGCAGAGGGAATCGAACACCGGGGAGCTGTTTTTT. Translation gives CASSMGGWTQRESNTGELFF.

This chain uses TRBV5-1 with TRBJ2-1; 8 nucleotides align to TRBD2. Germline V gene sequence: CDR1 SGHRS, CDR2 YFSETQ. The CDR3 extends over 15 amino acids. The junction had 6 bases not matched to a gene; V was cut back by 1 base and J by 6 bases. The DNA of the CDR3 is TGCGCCAGCAGCTTGAGGCTAGCGGGTTGCAATGAGCAGTTCTTC. It codes for CASSLRLAGCNEQFF.

This clonotype was detected a few times. V and J are TRBV5-1 and TRBJ2-3, with D possibly TRBD2 on 5 matching bases. There are 16 residues in the CDR3. V was cut by 3 bases and J by 2 bases, with 16 bases left in between. CDR1 is SGHRS, CDR2 YFSETQ, per germline. The CDR3 is CASSSGVNQATDTQYF. CDR3 sequence (DNA): TGCGCCAGCAGCTCCGGGGTTAACCAGGCCACAGATACGCAGTATTTT.

This clonotype was detected a few times. The chain joins TRBV11-2 to TRBJ2-7; D uncertain. Germline V gene lookup returns CDR1 SGHAT and CDR2 FQNNGV. The V and J ends lost 4 bases and 0 bases respectively, with 10 bases between them. The CDR3 consists of 14 residues. CDR3 amino acids: CASSSVRASYEQYF. The CDR3, as DNA: TGTGCCAGCAGCTCGGTCCGGGCCTCCTACGAGCAGTACTTC.

Points on this clonotype: Because it lacks the conserved phenylalanine or tryptophan at the end, this CDR3 is likely a read error. The chain uses TRBV6-5 and TRBJ1-5, with D unclear. Trimming cost V 1 base and J 0 bases, with 7 bases left between them. CDR1 MNHEY and CDR2 SVGAGI come from the germline V gene. The length of the CDR3 is 15 residues. As DNA, the CDR3 is TGTGCCAGCAGTTACTATCCCAATAGCAATCAGCCCCAGCATTCT. Translated: CASSYYPNSNQPQHS.

The V call is TRBV10-3, the J call TRBJ1-2; D uncertain. V dropped 10 bases and J dropped 5 bases, with 17 bases sitting between them. This CDR3 has 13 residues. Germline V CDR1 and CDR2: ENHRY, SYGVKD. DNA for the CDR3: TGTGCCACCACGGGAGACGGCCCTTATGGCTACACCTTC. It is translated as CATTGDGPYGYTF.

This clonotype was recorded at least ten times. V usage is TRBV9 and J usage is TRBJ1-2; unclear D gene. With 0 bases removed from V and 5 bases from J, the gap between germline ends came to 8 bases. Germline-derived CDR1 and CDR2 are SGDLS and YYNGEE. The CDR3 is made up of 13 amino acids. CDR3 amino acids: CASSVGGIYGYTF. In DNA, the CDR3 is TGTGCCAGCAGCGTAGGGGGTATATATGGCTACACCTTC.

The CDR3 loop reads CSASQGGPNTEAFF. Here the CDR3 DNA reads TGCAGTGCTAGTCAAGGGGGACCGAACACTGAAGCTTTCTTT. The J gene is TRBJ1-1, the V gene TRBV20-1; possible D gene TRBD1, 6 bases. V lost 3 bases to trimming and J lost 1 base, with 12 bases between them. The V gene's germline CDR1 is DFQATT and CDR2 SNEGSKA (reference sequence). CDR3 length: 14 amino acids.

In its sample, this clonotype was seen many times. The J gene is TRBJ1-2, the V gene TRBV29-1; weak D call: TRBD1 (5 bases). CDR3 length: 16 residues. Germline V gene sequence: CDR1 SQVTM, CDR2 ANQGSEA. V was shortened by 4 bases and J by 1 base, with 19 bases between the two germline ends. DNA of the CDR3: TGCAGCGTTGGACCGGACCAGGGTTTTCTTAACTATGGCTACACCTTC. It translates to CSVGPDQGFLNYGYTF.

This clonotype was observed many times. The chain links TRBV12-3 or TRBV12-4 to TRBJ1-1; a weak D match, TRBD1 (5 bases). The CDR3 has 12 residues. The ends were cut back, 2 bases at V and 11 bases at J, with 12 bases in the middle. The CDR3 nucleotides read TGTGCCAGCAGTTTAAGCAGGGTAGCGGCTTTCTTT. This encodes CASSLSRVAAFF.

The chain combines TRBV19 with TRBJ2-7, with 10 bases aligning to TRBD1. The germline V gene encodes CDR1 LNHDA and CDR2 SQIVND (reference sequence). Germline trimming cut 3 bases from V and 3 bases from J; bases unmatched to any gene: 2. This CDR3 spans 14 amino acids. The chain's CDR3 is CASSMGQGIYEQYF. CDR3 nucleotide sequence: TGTGCCAGTAGTATGGGACAGGGGATCTACGAGCAGTACTTC.

This clonotype was observed a handful of times. This chain joins TRBV12-3 or TRBV12-4 and TRBJ2-3; 9 positions agree with TRBD2. V lost 2 bases, J lost 5 bases, and 8 bases stayed unmatched. CDR3 size: 16 residues. CDR3 coding DNA: TGTGCCAGCAGTTTAACGGGACTAGCTTTGAAAGATACGCAGTATTTT. Translating gives CASSLTGLALKDTQYF.

The chain combines TRBV12-3 or TRBV12-4 with TRBJ1-2, with TRBD1 matching 7 bases. This CDR3 comprises 14 residues. The V and J ends lost 4 bases and 4 bases, in that order; junction bases with no gene match: 6. The CDR3 sequence is CASSSRGGSYGYTF. CDR3 DNA sequence: TGTGCCAGCAGTTCCAGGGGGGGGAGCTATGGCTACACCTTC.

Comment on this clonotype: A junction end diverges from the germline sequence, so it may reflect a read error. The chain links TRBV6-2 or TRBV6-3 to TRBJ2-5; 11 bases are a match to TRBD2. With the DNA end fitting TRBJ2-1 better, the J assignment may be wrong. The length of the CDR3 is 19 residues. CDR1 MNHEY and CDR2 SVGEGT come from the germline V gene. CDR3 DNA: TGTGCCAGCAGTTACTCTTCTTATTCGTTAGCGGGGGGGAACAATGGGCAGTTCTTC. Translating it yields CASSYSSYSLAGGNNGQFF.

In this sample, this clonotype turned up many times. This rearrangement joins TRBV5-6 to TRBJ2-7; D is perhaps TRBD2 (5 bases). Trimming removed 3 bases at V and 5 bases at J, with 12 bases between. Germline CDR1 reads SGHDT; CDR2 reads YYEEEE. The CDR3 covers 13 residues. The DNA of the CDR3 is TGTGCCAGCAGCTCCGGACTCCTTGACGAGCAGTACTTC. Amino acid sequence: CASSSGLLDEQYF.

This clonotype showed up many times. V is TRBV6-5 and J is TRBJ2-7, with D perhaps assigned TRBD1 or TRBD2 (6 bases each). Germline-derived CDR1 and CDR2 are MNHEY and SVGAGI. CDR3 length equals 17 residues. The V and J ends lost 1 base and 2 bases respectively, with 18 bases between them. The CDR3 region is CASSYYGGGTIAYEQYF. The CDR3, as DNA: TGTGCCAGCAGTTACTACGGGGGCGGGACGATCGCCTACGAGCAGTACTTC.

This clonotype was found many times. CDR3 residues: CASSITGGAFF. In DNA, the CDR3 is TGTGCCAGCAGCATTACAGGGGGAGCTTTCTTT. The V call is TRBV7-9, the J call TRBJ1-1; 8 bases fit TRBD1. The J segment lost 10 bases and the V segment lost 5 bases, leaving 3 bases of the junction unmatched. Germline V gene lookup returns CDR1 SEHNR and CDR2 FQNEAQ (reference sequence). This CDR3 comprises 11 residues.

At least ten counts were recorded for this clonotype. The chain uses TRBV20-1 and TRBJ1-4; D not resolved. Germline V gives CDR1 DFQATT, CDR2 SNEGSKA (reference sequence). CDR3 length equals 14 residues. Between the trimmed V and J ends, which lost 0 bases and 11 bases, there was a span of 16 bases. The CDR3 DNA is TGCAGTGCTAGAGATCTTAGCAGTACCGGGAAACTGTTTTTT. Protein product: CSARDLSSTGKLFF.

This clonotype was detected many times. The genes are TRBV7-3 and TRBJ2-3; perhaps D is TRBD1 or TRBD2 (6 bases each). The CDR3 runs 15 residues. The V gene's germline CDR1 is SGHTA and CDR2 FQGTGA. The V and J ends lost 2 bases and 2 bases respectively, with 11 bases between them. CDR3 DNA sequence: TGTGCCAGCAGCTTATGGGGGGCCCCCACAGATACGCAGTATTTT. It codes for CASSLWGAPTDTQYF.

This chain uses TRBV7-9 with TRBJ2-2, with 11 bases fitting TRBD2. The CDR3 runs to 17 residues. CDR1 and CDR2 from the germline V gene are SEHNR and FQNEAQ (reference sequence). Unmatched junction bases numbered 10, after V lost 4 bases and J lost 6 bases. CDR3 DNA: TGTGCCAGCAGCTCCTCCCGAGTACTAGCGGGGGCCGGGGAGCTGTTTTTT. This sequence encodes CASSSSRVLAGAGELFF.